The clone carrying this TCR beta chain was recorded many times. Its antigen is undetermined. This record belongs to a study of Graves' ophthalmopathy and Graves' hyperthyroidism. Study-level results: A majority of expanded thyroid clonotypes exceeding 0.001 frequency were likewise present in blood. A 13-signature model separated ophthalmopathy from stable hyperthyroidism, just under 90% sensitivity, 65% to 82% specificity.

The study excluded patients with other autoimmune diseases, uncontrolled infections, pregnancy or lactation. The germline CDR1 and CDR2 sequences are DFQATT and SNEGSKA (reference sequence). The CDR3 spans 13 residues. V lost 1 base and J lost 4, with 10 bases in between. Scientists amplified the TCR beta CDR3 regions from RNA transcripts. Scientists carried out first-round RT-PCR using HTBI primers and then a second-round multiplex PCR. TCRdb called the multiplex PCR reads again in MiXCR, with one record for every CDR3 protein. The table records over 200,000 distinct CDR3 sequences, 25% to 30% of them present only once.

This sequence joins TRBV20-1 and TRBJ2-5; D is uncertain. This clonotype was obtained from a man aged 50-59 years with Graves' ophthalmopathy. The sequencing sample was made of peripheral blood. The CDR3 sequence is CSARGPQRETQYF. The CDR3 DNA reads TGCAGTGCTAGAGGGCCCCAAAGAGAGACCCAGTACTTC.